In this sample, the clone carrying this TCR beta chain turned up many times. The antigen is unknown. Synthesis of TCR cDNA relied on 5'RACE template switching, which attached a universal primer site and UMIs. TCRdb fed the 5' RACE reads into MiXCR, producing one record per CDR3 protein. The sample holds around 50,000 distinct CDR3 sequences; 7% to 9% are singletons and the top ten take 28%. The data originate from a study of T cells after yellow fever vaccination. The CDR3 sequence is 15 residues long. Looked up from germline, CDR1 is SGHRS and CDR2 is YFSETQ. V was pared by 3 bases and J by 3 bases, with 15 bases between. Regarding the study as a whole: By day 5 rather than day 15, the secondary response had peaked, though it was weaker. Most clones from primary vaccination were detected again post-booster (96% CD4, more than 85% CD8). Abundant bulk-population clonotypes could contaminate the FACS-sorted repertoires.

This sequence originates from a man aged 18-30 years who received the YFV17D yellow fever vaccine. This chain connects TRBV5-1 to TRBJ1-1; D is undetermined. The input for sequencing was CD8+ T cells sorted from PBMCs, taken roughly 14 days after the first yellow fever vaccination. CDR3: CASSSAESRHTEAFF. DNA of the CDR3: TGCGCCAGCAGCTCAGCGGAGAGCAGACACACTGAAGCTTTCTTT.